This is a list of T cell receptor beta chains from one sample in a study of cytomegalovirus exposure and HLA in healthy donors. Data came from immunoSEQ multiplex PCR; TCRdb stores just in-frame clones and leaves some out. The top ten clones hold 1% to 1.5% of a sample with some 140,000 clones, 65% to 80% of them seen once. Sequenced: PBMCs. The receptors here all came from a male donor in good health and CMV-seropositive. Both conserved end residues are part of each CDR3. D genes are given only for firm matches. For some rows the clone size is stated as once, few or many, or as a class when expanded; others skip it.

d_call	j_call	v_call	clone_size	cdr3_aa	cdr3_nt
TRBD1	TRBJ2-7	TRBV19	few	CASTGTGSREQYF	TGTGCCAGTACCGGGACAGGGTCGCGAGAGCAGTACTTC
.	TRBJ1-2	TRBV19	.	CASSIGAGRDGYTF	TGTGCCAGTAGTATAGGGGCAGGCCGTGATGGCTACACCTTC
TRBD1	TRBJ1-5	TRBV29-1	.	CSVEDPEGQGSNQPQHF	TGCAGCGTTGAAGATCCAGAGGGACAGGGGAGCAATCAGCCCCAGCATTTT
TRBD2	TRBJ2-3	TRBV19	.	CASTSLAADTQYF	TGTGCCAGTACCAGCCTAGCGGCAGATACGCAGTATTTT
.	TRBJ2-5	TRBV5-4	once	CASSFPSQETQYF	TGTGCCAGCAGCTTTCCCTCCCAAGAGACCCAGTACTTC
TRBD2	TRBJ2-1	TRBV5-1	.	CASSLGLAVNNEQFF	TGCGCCAGCAGCTTGGGACTAGCGGTGAACAATGAGCAGTTCTTC
.	TRBJ2-6	TRBV30	.	CAWSLGLTGANVLTF	TGTGCCTGGAGTTTGGGACTGACTGGGGCCAACGTCCTGACTTTC
TRBD1	TRBJ2-7	TRBV10-3	.	CAISTGQGAGEQYF	TGTGCCATCTCTACGGGACAGGGGGCTGGGGAGCAGTACTTC
TRBD1	TRBJ2-7	TRBV7-6	.	CASSPQQTGSGEQYF	TGTGCCAGCAGCCCTCAGCAGACAGGGTCGGGGGAGCAGTACTTC
.	TRBJ1-2	TRBV5-5	.	CASSRTDSYGYTF	TGTGCCAGCAGCCGGACAGACTCCTATGGCTACACCTTC
TRBD1	TRBJ1-6	TRBV13	.	CASSFAQGNSPLHF	TGTGCCAGCAGCTTCGCACAGGGGAATTCACCCCTCCACTTT
.	TRBJ2-1	TRBV7-3	.	CASSSRLSEQFF	TGTGCCAGCAGCTCCAGGTTAAGTGAGCAGTTCTTC
.	TRBJ2-2	TRBV5-6	.	CASSLVRGRGTGELFF	TGTGCCAGCAGCTTGGTAAGGGGGAGAGGCACCGGGGAGCTGTTTTTT
.	TRBJ2-7	TRBV5-4	.	CASSLWLASDEQYF	TGTGCCAGCAGCTTGTGGCTAGCGAGCGACGAGCAGTACTTC
.	TRBJ1-5	TRBV9	.	CASSPSGYESNQPQHF	TGTGCCAGCAGCCCCTCGGGTTATGAAAGCAATCAGCCCCAGCATTTT
TRBD2	TRBJ2-7	TRBV6-1	.	CASSEQAGGGGYEQYF	TGTGCCAGCAGTGAACAGGCGGGGGGCGGGGGCTACGAGCAGTACTTC
.	TRBJ2-3	TRBV28	.	CASSGDTDTQYF	TGTGCCAGCAGTGGAGACACAGATACGCAGTATTTT
.	TRBJ2-1	TRBV12-5	.	CASALGIFNEQFF	TGTGCTAGTGCCCTAGGAATCTTCAATGAGCAGTTCTTC
.	TRBJ1-2	TRBV6-1	few	CASILDWTGNYGYTF	TGTGCCAGCATTCTGGACTGGACGGGAAACTATGGCTACACCTTC
.	TRBJ2-2	TRBV9	.	CASSVDGGELFF	TGTGCCAGCAGCGTAGACGGCGGGGAGCTGTTTTTT
TRBD1	TRBJ1-2	TRBV6-6	.	CASSSGTGGHVSGYTF	TGTGCCAGCAGTTCCGGAACAGGGGGCCACGTTTCTGGCTACACCTTC
TRBD2	TRBJ2-3	TRBV7-8	.	CASSLGFLAGDTQYF	TGTGCCAGCAGCTTAGGGTTCCTAGCGGGAGATACGCAGTATTTT
.	TRBJ2-5	TRBV6-1	.	CASSELRGRETQYF	TGTGCCAGCAGTGAATTGCGGGGGCGAGAGACCCAGTACTTC
TRBD1	TRBJ1-2	TRBV5-8	few	CASSLGTGVYGYTF	TGTGCCAGCAGCTTGGGTACAGGGGTCTATGGCTACACCTTC
.	TRBJ2-3	TRBV19	once	CASTPWAGFTDTQYF	TGTGCCAGTACCCCCTGGGCAGGTTTCACAGATACGCAGTATTTT
TRBD2	TRBJ2-1	TRBV6-6	.	CASSWGGGSYNEQFF	TGTGCCAGCAGTTGGGGGGGAGGCTCCTACAATGAGCAGTTCTTC
.	TRBJ1-1	TRBV27	.	CASSLSADTEAFF	TGTGCCAGCAGTTTATCGGCGGACACTGAAGCTTTCTTT
TRBD1	TRBJ1-4	TRBV27	.	CASSRQGDEKLFF	TGTGCCAGCAGTAGACAGGGTGATGAAAAACTGTTTTTT
TRBD1	TRBJ2-2	TRBV6-6	.	CASSPGQHTGELFF	TGTGCCAGCAGCCCGGGACAGCACACCGGGGAGCTGTTTTTT
TRBD1	TRBJ2-4	TRBV5-1	.	CASSDRGPIQYF	TGCGCCAGCAGCGACAGGGGGCCTATTCAGTACTTC
TRBD1	TRBJ2-7	TRBV27	.	CASSFRTGGEQYF	TGTGCCAGCAGTTTTAGGACAGGGGGCGAGCAGTACTTC
TRBD2	TRBJ2-2	TRBV27	.	CASSIFRTSGGYGELFF	TGTGCCAGCAGTATTTTTCGGACTAGCGGGGGGTACGGGGAGCTGTTTTTT
.	TRBJ2-7	TRBV12-1	.	CASSGGLAGFSEQYF	TGTGCCAGCAGCGGGGGACTAGCGGGATTTAGCGAGCAGTACTTC
.	TRBJ1-2	TRBV28	once	CASRQQVNYGYTF	TGTGCCAGCAGACAACAGGTTAACTATGGCTACACCTTC
TRBD1	TRBJ2-1	TRBV7-9	once	CASSSPGTGQFF	TGTGCCAGCAGCTCACCCGGGACAGGTCAGTTCTTC
TRBD1	TRBJ2-1	TRBV19	.	CASSSWTGGWEQFF	TGTGCCAGTAGTAGTTGGACAGGGGGCTGGGAGCAGTTCTTC
.	TRBJ2-7	TRBV6-1	.	CASSGGYEQYF	TGTGCCAGCAGCGGGGGCTACGAGCAGTACTTC
.	TRBJ2-5	TRBV19	.	CASMEGREETQYF	TGTGCCAGTATGGAGGGCCGGGAAGAGACCCAGTACTTC
TRBD2	TRBJ2-5	TRBV10-2	.	CASSEQGGVETQYF	TGCGCCAGCAGTGAGCAGGGAGGGGTAGAGACCCAGTACTTC
.	TRBJ2-5	TRBV6-5	.	CASRRLLEETQYF	TGTGCCAGCAGAAGACTCTTGGAAGAGACCCAGTACTTC
.	TRBJ1-1	TRBV6-5	.	CASSYKGLRGDQAFF	TGTGCCAGCAGTTACAAGGGGCTAAGGGGCGATCAAGCTTTCTTT
TRBD1	TRBJ2-1	TRBV7-8	.	CASSPGESGGNEQFF	TGTGCCAGCAGCCCCGGAGAGTCAGGGGGCAATGAGCAGTTCTTC
TRBD1	TRBJ1-2	TRBV10-2	few	CATTGTLGGYTF	TGCGCCACGACAGGGACTTTGGGCGGCTACACCTTC
TRBD2	TRBJ2-7	TRBV11-2	few	CASSYSLTSGSREQYF	TGTGCCAGCAGCTACAGCTTGACTAGCGGGAGTCGGGAGCAGTACTTC
TRBD2	TRBJ2-1	TRBV7-6	.	CASSSGGTSGYNEQFF	TGTGCCAGCAGCTCCGGTGGGACTAGCGGTTACAATGAGCAGTTCTTC
.	TRBJ2-7	TRBV28	.	CASSSGYEQYF	TGTGCCAGCAGTTCCGGGTACGAGCAGTACTTC
.	TRBJ1-3	TRBV2	.	CASSESFSGNTIYF	TGTGCCAGCAGTGAGAGCTTCTCTGGAAACACCATATATTTT
TRBD1	TRBJ2-7	TRBV5-4	.	CASSLGWTGSYEQYF	TGTGCCAGCAGCCTCGGATGGACAGGAAGCTACGAGCAGTACTTC
.	TRBJ2-7	TRBV6-1	.	CASQPGPRNYEQYF	TGTGCCAGCCAACCAGGCCCGAGAAACTACGAGCAGTACTTC